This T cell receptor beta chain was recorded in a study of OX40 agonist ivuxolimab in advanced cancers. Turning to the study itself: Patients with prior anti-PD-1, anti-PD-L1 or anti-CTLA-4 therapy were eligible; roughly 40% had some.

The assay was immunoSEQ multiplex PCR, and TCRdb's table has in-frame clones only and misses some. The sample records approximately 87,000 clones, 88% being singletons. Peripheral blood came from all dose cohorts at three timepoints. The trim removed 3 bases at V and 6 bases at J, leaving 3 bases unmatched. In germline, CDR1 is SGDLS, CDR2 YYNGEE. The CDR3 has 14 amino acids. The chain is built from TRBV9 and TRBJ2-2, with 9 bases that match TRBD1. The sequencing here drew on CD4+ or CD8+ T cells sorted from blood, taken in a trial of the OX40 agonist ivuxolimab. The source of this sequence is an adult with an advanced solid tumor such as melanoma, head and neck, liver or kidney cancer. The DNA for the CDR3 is TGTGCCAGCAGCGACGACAGGGGGTCCGGGGAGCTGTTTTTT. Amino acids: CASSDDRGSGELFF.